The clone carrying this TCR beta chain is medium-sized (0.01 to 0.1%) in the sample. cDNA was made from about 500 ng RNA using alpha and beta constant primers. Alpha and beta chain libraries were made separately by chain-specific third strand synthesis with multiplexing indices. TCRdb passed the 5' RACE reads through MiXCR, listing each CDR3 protein once. Of 5,000 to 7,000 distinct CDR3 sequences in the sample, roughly 9.8% were seen once. The sample comes from a study of HIV-infected patients and healthy controls. Whole blood was used without fractionation, so all unsorted peripheral T cells were included. The V end lost 8 bases, the J end lost 2 bases, and 16 bases lay between the germline ends. The CDR3 consists of 15 residues. Germline V CDR1 and CDR2: MNHEY, SVGAGI.

The source is an adult with HIV infection. The chain recombines TRBV6-5 with TRBJ1-3, with a possible D match to TRBD1 (6 bases). Sequencing was performed on blood, taken before antiretroviral therapy. This CDR3 is CASQGRGSPGNTIYF. The CDR3 bases are TGTGCCAGCCAGGGCAGGGGATCTCCTGGAAACACCATATATTTT.